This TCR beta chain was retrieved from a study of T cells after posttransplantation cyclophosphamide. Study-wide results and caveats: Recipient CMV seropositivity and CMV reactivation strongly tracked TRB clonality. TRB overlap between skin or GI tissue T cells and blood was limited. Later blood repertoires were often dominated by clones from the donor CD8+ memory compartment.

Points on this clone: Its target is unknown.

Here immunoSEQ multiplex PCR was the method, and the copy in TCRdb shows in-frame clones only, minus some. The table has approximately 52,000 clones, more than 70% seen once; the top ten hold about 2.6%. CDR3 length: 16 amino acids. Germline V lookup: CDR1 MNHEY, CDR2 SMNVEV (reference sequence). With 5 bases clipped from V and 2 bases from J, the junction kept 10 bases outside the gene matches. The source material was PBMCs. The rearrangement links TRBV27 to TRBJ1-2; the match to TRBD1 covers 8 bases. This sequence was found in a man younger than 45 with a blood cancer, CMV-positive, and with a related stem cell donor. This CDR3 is CASSIDRQGLNYGYTF. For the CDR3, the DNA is TGTGCCAGCAGTATAGACCGACAGGGGTTAAACTATGGCTACACCTTC.